This TCR beta chain came from a study of control samples from healthy donors and cancer patients. Sequenced by immunoSEQ multiplex PCR; TCRdb stores in-frame clones only, minus some. The table lists roughly 130,000 clones, around 90% of them singletons. CDR3 length: 13 amino acids. V lost 0 bases and J lost 15, with 16 bases in between. Germline CDR1 SGHRS, CDR2 YFSETQ. Sequenced sample: blood. The chain has TRBV5-1 and TRBJ2-1; TRBD2 might be the D (7 bases). This sequence originates from a man younger than 35 in good health. In DNA form, the CDR3 reads TGCGCCAGCAGCTTGGAGAGGGGGGGCCGTGGGTTCTTC. It is translated as CASSLERGGRGFF.